Sequencing of this T cell receptor (beta chain) was carried out in a study of blood T cells in healthy people across ages. CDR1 and CDR2 (germline): LGHNA, YSLEER. V was shortened by 1 base and J by 4 bases, with 15 bases between the two germline ends. CDR3 length equals 16 residues. This clonotype was seen only a few times. A second PCR of roughly 7 to 11 cycles used a sample-barcoded 5' primer and a J-beta primer mix. Each cDNA was tagged by a template-switch adaptor containing 12 random nucleotides. In TCRdb, the 5' RACE reads were re-called with MiXCR into one record per CDR3 protein. The sample yields 700,000 or so distinct CDR3 sequences, over 40% seen once.

Input material: blood. This rearrangement joins TRBV4-3 to TRBJ2-3; possibly TRBD2 for D (6 bases). The receptor was derived from a man older than 75 in good health. DNA for the CDR3: TGCGCCAGCAGCCAAGGAAGCTCCAGGGAGGCAGATACGCAGTATTTT. Protein sequence: CASSQGSSREADTQYF.